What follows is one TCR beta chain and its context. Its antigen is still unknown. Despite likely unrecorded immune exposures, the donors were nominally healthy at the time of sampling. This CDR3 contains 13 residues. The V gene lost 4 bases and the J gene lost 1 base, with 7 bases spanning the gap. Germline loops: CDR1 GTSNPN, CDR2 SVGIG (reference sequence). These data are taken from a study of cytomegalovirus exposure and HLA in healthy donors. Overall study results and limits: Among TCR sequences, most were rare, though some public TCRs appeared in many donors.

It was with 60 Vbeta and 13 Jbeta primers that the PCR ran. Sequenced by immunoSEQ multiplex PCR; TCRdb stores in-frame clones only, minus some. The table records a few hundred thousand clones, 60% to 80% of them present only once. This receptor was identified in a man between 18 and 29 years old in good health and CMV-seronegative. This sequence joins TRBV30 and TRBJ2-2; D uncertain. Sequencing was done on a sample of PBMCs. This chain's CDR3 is CAWNLLNTGELFF. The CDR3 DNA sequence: TGTGCCTGGAATCTGTTGAACACCGGGGAGCTGTTTTTT.